The 22 T cell receptor beta chains reported below all come from one sample, sequenced in a study of cytomegalovirus exposure and HLA in healthy donors. 60 Vbeta and 13 Jbeta primers were used in PCR. Some clones are missing from TCRdb's copy, which holds only in-frame ones; the method was immunoSEQ multiplex PCR. The sample includes around 150,000 clones, around three quarters of them seen just once. Input material: PBMCs. The receptors here all came from a man under 40 in good health.

J is TRBJ1-6 and V is TRBV6-5; possibly TRBD1 for D (5 bases). This CDR3 contains 15 residues. Looked up from germline, CDR1 is MNHEY and CDR2 is SVGAGI. V lost 7 bases and J lost 8, with 18 bases in between. CDR3 residues: CASTKVTGVHSPLHF. As DNA, the CDR3 is TGTGCCAGCACAAAAGTGACGGGGGTTCATTCACCCCTCCACTTT.

The J gene is TRBJ2-7, the V gene TRBV2, with D possibly matching TRBD1 (6 bases). V was trimmed by 2 bases and J by 2 bases, leaving 10 bases between them. Germline assignment: CDR1 SNHLY and CDR2 FYNNEI. CDR3 size: 14 residues. The DNA of the CDR3 is TGTGCCAGCAGTGAACAGGGGCCTCCCTACGAGCAGTACTTC. Protein: CASSEQGPPYEQYF. The variable domain in full, completed from reference TRBV2 and TRBJ2-7, reads EPEVTQTPSHQVTQMGQEVILRCVPISNHLYFYWYRQILGQKVEFLVSFYNNEISEKSEIFDDQFSVERPDGSNFTLKIRSTKLEDSAMYFCASSEQGPPYEQYFGPGTRLTVT.

The chain employs TRBV7-2 and TRBJ1-1; 11 bases fit TRBD1. The V segment lost 5 bases and the J segment 6 bases; nucleotides outside the gene matches: 8. The CDR3 loop spans 15 amino acids. The germline CDR1 and CDR2 sequences are SGHTA and FQGNSA. The CDR3 DNA follows: TGTGCCAGCAGCCTTAGGGACAGGGGGTCAGCTGAAGCTTTCTTT. Its translation: CASSLRDRGSAEAFF.

The J gene is TRBJ2-7, the V gene TRBV5-1; the match to TRBD2 covers 7 bases. The junction had 15 bases not matched to a gene; V was cut back by 1 base and J by 8 bases. This CDR3 comprises 16 residues. Germline values: CDR1 SGHRS, CDR2 YFSETQ. CDR3 in amino acids: CASSLSSVGGPLKQYF. The CDR3 nucleotides are TGCGCCAGCAGCTTGTCTTCAGTGGGAGGGCCCCTAAAGCAGTACTTC.

This clone appeared once. This chain links TRBV7-9 with TRBJ2-7, with D uncertain. Germline CDR1 reads SEHNR; CDR2 reads FQNEAQ (reference sequence). The CDR3 consists of 14 residues. Trimming took 2 bases from V and 2 from J, leaving 10 bases between them. The CDR3 DNA sequence: TGTGCCAGCAGCTTAAGCTTAGTTGCCTACGAGCAGTACTTC. It encodes CASSLSLVAYEQYF.

This clone was counted once. The chain is built from TRBV7-9 and TRBJ2-5; 11 nucleotides line up with TRBD1. From germline, CDR1 is SEHNR and CDR2 FQNEAQ (reference sequence). After removal of 5 bases from V and 3 bases from J, the junction contained 11 bases not matched to a gene. This CDR3 contains 17 residues. Here the CDR3 reads CASSRGDRGFVEETQYF. In DNA, the CDR3 is TGTGCCAGCAGCCGGGGGGACAGGGGGTTCGTTGAAGAGACCCAGTACTTC.

This chain connects TRBV7-9 to TRBJ2-6; 7 bases fit TRBD1. Per the germline V gene, CDR1 is SEHNR and CDR2 is FQNEAQ (reference sequence). V shed 8 bases, J shed 0 bases, and the junction held 10 bases outside the gene matches. The CDR3 runs 17 residues. The CDR3 protein is CASVKTGRHSGANVLTF. CDR3 coding DNA: TGTGCCAGCGTTAAGACAGGGCGCCACTCTGGGGCCAACGTCCTGACTTTC.

This clone has just a few counts. This chain links TRBV6-5 with TRBJ1-2, with 7 bases identical to TRBD1. The CDR3 consists of 12 residues. Germline V CDR1 and CDR2: MNHEY, SVGAGI. V lost 10 bases to trimming and J lost 3 bases; unmatched junction nucleotides: 5. Here the CDR3 reads CATRDSYYGYTF. CDR3 nucleotides: TGTGCCACCCGGGACAGCTACTATGGCTACACCTTC.

The chain combines TRBV13 with TRBJ2-3; possibly TRBD1 for D (5 bases). V lost 5 bases to trimming and J lost 3 bases, with 15 bases between them. The CDR3 extends over 15 amino acids. Germline loops: CDR1 PRHDT, CDR2 FYEKMQ (reference sequence). The chain's CDR3 is CASSPLSRQTDTQYF. In DNA form, the CDR3 reads TGTGCCAGCAGCCCCCTCAGCCGACAGACAGATACGCAGTATTTT.

The rearrangement links TRBV6-5 to TRBJ1-5; no clear D gene. In germline, CDR1 is MNHEY, CDR2 SVGAGI. The CDR3 sequence is 13 residues long. V was pared by 4 bases and J by 7 bases, with 11 bases between. DNA of the CDR3: TGTGCCAGCAGTTTACGGGGTGGGCAGCCCCAGCATTTT. It encodes CASSLRGGQPQHF.

The chain is built from TRBV30 and TRBJ1-3; D is unclear. This CDR3 has 13 residues. Trimming shortened V by 2 bases and J by 3 bases, and 8 bases separated the two germline ends. Germline CDR1 reads GTSNPN; CDR2 reads SVGIG (reference sequence). This CDR3 reads CAWSSGNGNTIYF. Written as DNA, the CDR3 is TGTGCCTGGAGTTCAGGCAATGGAAACACCATATATTTT.

This chain connects TRBV4-3 to TRBJ1-5, with D possibly matching TRBD1 (5 bases). Germline-derived CDR1 and CDR2 are LGHNA and YSLEER. With 3 bases removed from V and 7 bases from J, the gap between germline ends came to 16 bases. This CDR3 contains 15 residues. This CDR3 is CASSQSFQGSQPQHF. For the CDR3, the DNA is TGCGCCAGCAGCCAGTCCTTCCAGGGTAGCCAGCCCCAGCATTTT.

The CDR3 bases are TGTGCCAGCAGCTTAGCAGAAGCGGATGGCTACACCTTC. It encodes CASSLAEADGYTF. The chain employs TRBV11-2 and TRBJ1-2, with unresolved D. The CDR3 runs 13 residues. The V end lost 1 base, the J end lost 6 bases, and 9 bases lay between the germline ends. The germline V gene encodes CDR1 SGHAT and CDR2 FQNNGV.

This clone showed up just once. The chain couples TRBV5-1 to TRBJ2-7, with a possible D match to TRBD2 (5 bases). V shed 0 bases and J shed 2 bases, with 9 bases lying between them. CDR3 length equals 14 residues. CDR1 is SGHRS and CDR2 is YFSETQ in the germline V gene. CDR3 coding DNA: TGCGCCAGCAGCTTGGAGGAGGCGGCCTACGAGCAGTACTTC. Protein sequence: CASSLEEAAYEQYF.

CDR3 sequence: CASSPLPGQGVRGSTDTQYF. The DNA of the CDR3 is TGCGCCAGCAGCCCCCTTCCGGGACAGGGAGTAAGGGGTAGCACAGATACGCAGTATTTT. The rearrangement joins TRBV5-1 to TRBJ2-3; TRBD1 agrees at 9 bases. V was clipped by 4 bases and J by 0 bases; unmatched bases: 18. In germline, CDR1 is SGHRS, CDR2 YFSETQ. The CDR3 has 20 residues.

The chain joins TRBV7-9 to TRBJ2-3, with TRBD2 matching 7 bases. The CDR3 is 14 residues long. J gave up 2 bases and V 5 bases, and 4 bases lay outside the gene matches. Germline V CDR1 and CDR2: SEHNR, FQNEAQ (reference sequence). The CDR3: CASSGRALTDTQYF. As DNA, the CDR3 is TGTGCCAGCAGCGGGAGGGCCCTCACAGATACGCAGTATTTT.

CDR3 sequence: CASSSSGGNGYTF. The CDR3 coding sequence is TGCGCCAGCAGCTCCTCGGGGGGCAATGGCTACACCTTC. The J gene is TRBJ1-2, the V gene TRBV4-1; D is possibly TRBD1 (6 bases). The V end lost 5 bases, the J end lost 6 bases, and 13 bases lay between the germline ends. The germline gives CDR1 MGHRA, CDR2 YSYEKL. This CDR3 is built from 13 residues.

The rearrangement uses TRBV19 and TRBJ2-5; TRBD1 matches at 9 bases. Trimming cost V 3 bases and J 5 bases; bases outside gene matches: 7. The CDR3 loop spans 15 amino acids. CDR1 and CDR2 from the germline V gene are LNHDA and SQIVND (reference sequence). Written as DNA, the CDR3 is TGTGCCAGTAGTATGGGGGACAGGGTTGTCGAGACCCAGTACTTC. Its translation: CASSMGDRVVETQYF.

The rearrangement links TRBV7-2 to TRBJ2-2, with 10 bases lining up with TRBD2. Per germline, CDR1 SGHTA and CDR2 FQGNSA. V lost 4 bases and J lost 5; bases outside the gene matches: 13. The CDR3 is made up of 18 amino acids. DNA of the CDR3: TGTGCCAGCAGCTGGACTACATTAGCGGGAGGAGGGACCGGGGAGCTGTTTTTT. This translates into CASSWTTLAGGGTGELFF.

The chain is built from TRBV6-1 and TRBJ1-2; D call uncertain. V shed 2 bases and J shed 0 bases, with 10 bases lying between them. The CDR3 contains 15 residues. Germline V CDR1 and CDR2: MNHNS, SASEGT. The CDR3 DNA reads TGTGCCAGCAGTGAATCCTCCCTTCCTAACTATGGCTACACCTTC. Translating it yields CASSESSLPNYGYTF.

This chain connects TRBV29-1 to TRBJ2-1; 10 positions match TRBD2. Germline V CDR1 and CDR2: SQVTM, ANQGSEA. V was clipped by 7 bases and J by 4 bases; unmatched bases: 7. CDR3 size: 14 residues. The CDR3 sequence: CSGRGLADYNEQFF. The DNA for the CDR3 is TGCAGCGGCCGAGGACTAGCGGATTACAATGAGCAGTTCTTC.

The sample holds a few counts of this clone. The V gene is TRBV28, the J gene TRBJ2-7; the D gene is possibly TRBD1 (5 bases). This CDR3 contains 11 residues. Germline-derived CDR1 and CDR2 are MDHEN and SYDVKM. With 5 bases removed from V and 11 bases from J, the gap between germline ends came to 13 bases. The CDR3 nucleotides read TGTGCCAGCAGTACAGGACGGCCCAAGTACTTC. Encoded protein: CASSTGRPKYF.